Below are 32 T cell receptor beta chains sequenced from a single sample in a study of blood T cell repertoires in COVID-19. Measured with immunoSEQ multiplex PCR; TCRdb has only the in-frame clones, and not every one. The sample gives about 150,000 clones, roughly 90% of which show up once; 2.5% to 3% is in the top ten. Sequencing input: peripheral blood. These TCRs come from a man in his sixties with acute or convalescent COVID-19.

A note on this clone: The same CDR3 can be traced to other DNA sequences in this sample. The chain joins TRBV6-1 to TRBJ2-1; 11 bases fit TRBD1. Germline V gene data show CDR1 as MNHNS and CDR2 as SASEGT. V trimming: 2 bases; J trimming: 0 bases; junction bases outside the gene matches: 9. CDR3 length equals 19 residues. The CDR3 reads CASSERGQGAISSYNEQFF. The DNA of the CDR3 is TGTGCCAGCAGTGAAAGAGGACAGGGGGCGATTAGCTCCTACAATGAGCAGTTCTTC.

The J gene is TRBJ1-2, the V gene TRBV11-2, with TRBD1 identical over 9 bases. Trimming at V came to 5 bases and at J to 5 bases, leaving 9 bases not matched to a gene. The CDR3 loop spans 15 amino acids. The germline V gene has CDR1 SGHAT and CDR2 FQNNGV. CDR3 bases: TGTGCCAGCAGCCTCGACAGGGGGGCGATTTATGGCTACACCTTC. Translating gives CASSLDRGAIYGYTF.

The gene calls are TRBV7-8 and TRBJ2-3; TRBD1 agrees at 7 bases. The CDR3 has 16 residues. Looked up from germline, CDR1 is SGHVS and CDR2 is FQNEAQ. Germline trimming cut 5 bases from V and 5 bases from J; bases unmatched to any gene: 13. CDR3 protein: CASSGHLIQGLDTQYF. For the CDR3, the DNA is TGTGCCAGCAGCGGACACCTGATACAGGGGCTAGATACGCAGTATTTT.

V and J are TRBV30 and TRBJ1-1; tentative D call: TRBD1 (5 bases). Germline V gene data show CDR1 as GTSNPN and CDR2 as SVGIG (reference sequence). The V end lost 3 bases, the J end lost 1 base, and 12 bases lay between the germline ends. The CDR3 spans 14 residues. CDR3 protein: CAWREQGWNTEAFF. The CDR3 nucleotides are TGTGCCTGGAGAGAGCAGGGTTGGAACACTGAAGCTTTCTTT. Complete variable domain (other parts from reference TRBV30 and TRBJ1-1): SQTIHQWPATLVQPVGSPLSLECTVEGTSNPNLYWYRQAAGRGLQLLFYSVGIGQISSEVPQNLSASRPQDRQFILSSKKLLLSDSGFYLCAWREQGWNTEAFFGQGTRLTVV.

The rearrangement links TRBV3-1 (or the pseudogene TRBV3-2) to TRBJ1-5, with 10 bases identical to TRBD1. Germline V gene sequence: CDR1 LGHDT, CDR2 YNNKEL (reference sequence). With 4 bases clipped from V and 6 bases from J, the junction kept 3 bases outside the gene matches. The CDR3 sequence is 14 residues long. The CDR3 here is CASSPGQGLQPQHF. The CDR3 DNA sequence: TGTGCCAGCAGCCCGGGACAGGGGCTTCAGCCCCAGCATTTT.

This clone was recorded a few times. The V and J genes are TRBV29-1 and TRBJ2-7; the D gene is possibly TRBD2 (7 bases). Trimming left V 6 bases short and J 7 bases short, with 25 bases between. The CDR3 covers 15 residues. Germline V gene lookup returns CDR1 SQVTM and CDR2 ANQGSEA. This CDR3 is CSVAYFGGPKREQYF. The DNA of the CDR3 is TGCAGCGTCGCCTACTTCGGGGGGCCCAAGCGGGAGCAGTACTTC.

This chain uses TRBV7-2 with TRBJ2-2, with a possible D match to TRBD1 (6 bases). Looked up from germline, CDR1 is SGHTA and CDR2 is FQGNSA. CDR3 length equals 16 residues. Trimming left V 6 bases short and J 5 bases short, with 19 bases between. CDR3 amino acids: CASSSHGRQGTGELFF. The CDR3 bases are TGTGCCAGCAGTTCTCACGGAAGGCAGGGGACCGGGGAGCTGTTTTTT.

CDR3: CSVEETRGVEQYF. The CDR3 region has the DNA TGCAGCGTTGAAGAAACCAGGGGGGTCGAGCAGTACTTC. V usage is TRBV29-1 and J usage is TRBJ2-7; D might be TRBD1 (7 bases). V lost 0 bases to trimming and J lost 6 bases, with 12 bases between them. There are 13 residues in the CDR3. The germline CDR1 and CDR2 sequences are SQVTM and ANQGSEA.

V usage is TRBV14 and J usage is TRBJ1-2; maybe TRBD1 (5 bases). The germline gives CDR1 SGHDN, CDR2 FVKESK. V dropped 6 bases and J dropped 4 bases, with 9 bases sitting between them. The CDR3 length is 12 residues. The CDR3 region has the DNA TGTGCCAGCAGGGGGCCTGGCTATGGCTACACCTTC. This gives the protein CASRGPGYGYTF.

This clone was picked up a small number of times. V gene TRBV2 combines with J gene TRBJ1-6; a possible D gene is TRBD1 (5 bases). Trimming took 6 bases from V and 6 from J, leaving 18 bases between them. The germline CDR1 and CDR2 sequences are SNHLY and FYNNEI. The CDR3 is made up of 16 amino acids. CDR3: CASSQGAGRGNSPLHF. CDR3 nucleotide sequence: TGTGCCAGCAGCCAAGGGGCGGGGAGGGGTAATTCACCCCTCCACTTT.

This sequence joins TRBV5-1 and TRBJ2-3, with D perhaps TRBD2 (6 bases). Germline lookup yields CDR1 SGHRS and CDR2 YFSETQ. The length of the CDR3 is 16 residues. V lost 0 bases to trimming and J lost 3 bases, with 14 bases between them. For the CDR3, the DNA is TGCGCCAGCAGCTTGGGCGCTAGCGCTAAGACAGATACGCAGTATTTT. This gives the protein CASSLGASAKTDTQYF.

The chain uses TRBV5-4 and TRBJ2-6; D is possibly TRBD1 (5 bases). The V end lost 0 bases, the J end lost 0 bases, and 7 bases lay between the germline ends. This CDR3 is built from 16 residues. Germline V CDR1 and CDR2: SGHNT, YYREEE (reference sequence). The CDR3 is CASSLGQSSGANVLTF. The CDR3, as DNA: TGTGCCAGCAGCTTGGGACAGTCCTCTGGGGCCAACGTCCTGACTTTC. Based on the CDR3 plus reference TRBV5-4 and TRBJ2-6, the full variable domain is ETGVTQSPTHLIKTRGQQVTLRCSSQSGHNTVSWYQQALGQGPQFIFQYYREEENGRGNFPPRFSGLQFPNYSSELNVNALELDDSALYLCASSLGQSSGANVLTFGAGSRLTVL.

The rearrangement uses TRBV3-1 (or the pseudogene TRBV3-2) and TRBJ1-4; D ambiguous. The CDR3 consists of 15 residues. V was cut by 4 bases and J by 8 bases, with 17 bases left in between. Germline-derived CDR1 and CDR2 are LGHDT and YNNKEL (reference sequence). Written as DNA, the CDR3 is TGTGCCAGCAGCCCCCTCGGGAGGATAAACGAAAAACTGTTTTTT. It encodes CASSPLGRINEKLFF.

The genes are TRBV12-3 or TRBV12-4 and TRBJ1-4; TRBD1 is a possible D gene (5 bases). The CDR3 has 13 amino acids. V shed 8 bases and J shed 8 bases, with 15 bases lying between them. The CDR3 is CASGRGRGEKLFF. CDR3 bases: TGTGCCAGCGGCCGAGGGCGGGGGGAAAAACTGTTTTTT.

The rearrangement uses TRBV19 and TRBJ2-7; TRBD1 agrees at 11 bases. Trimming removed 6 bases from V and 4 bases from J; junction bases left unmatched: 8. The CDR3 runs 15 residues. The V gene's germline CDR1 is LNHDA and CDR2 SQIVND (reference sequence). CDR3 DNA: TGTGCCAGTAGCAGGACAGGGGGCCCGGCGTACGAGCAGTACTTC. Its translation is CASSRTGGPAYEQYF.

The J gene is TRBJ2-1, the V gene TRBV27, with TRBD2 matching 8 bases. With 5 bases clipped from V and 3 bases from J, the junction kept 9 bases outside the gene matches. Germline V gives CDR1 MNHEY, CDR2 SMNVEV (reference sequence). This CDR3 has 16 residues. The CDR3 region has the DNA TGTGCCAGCAGTCCACAGCGGGGGTACTTCTACAATGAGCAGTTCTTC. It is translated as CASSPQRGYFYNEQFF.

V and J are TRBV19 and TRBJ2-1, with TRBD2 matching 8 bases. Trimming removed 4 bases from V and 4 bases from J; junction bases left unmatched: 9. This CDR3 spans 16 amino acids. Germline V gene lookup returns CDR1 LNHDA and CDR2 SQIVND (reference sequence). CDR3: CASSTGGGPRYNEQFF. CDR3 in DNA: TGTGCCAGTAGTACCGGGGGGGGGCCTCGGTACAATGAGCAGTTCTTC.

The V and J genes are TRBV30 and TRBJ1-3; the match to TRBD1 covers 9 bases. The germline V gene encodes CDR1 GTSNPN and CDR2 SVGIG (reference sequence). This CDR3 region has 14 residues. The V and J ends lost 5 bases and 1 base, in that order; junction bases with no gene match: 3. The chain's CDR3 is CAWDRGRSGNTIYF. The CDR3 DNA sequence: TGTGCCTGGGACAGGGGGAGATCTGGAAACACCATATATTTT.

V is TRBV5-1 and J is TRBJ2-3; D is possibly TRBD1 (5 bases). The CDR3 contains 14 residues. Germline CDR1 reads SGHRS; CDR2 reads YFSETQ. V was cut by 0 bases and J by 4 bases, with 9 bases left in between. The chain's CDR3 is CASSLAQGSDTQYF. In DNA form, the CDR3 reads TGCGCCAGCAGCTTGGCTCAGGGCTCAGATACGCAGTATTTT.

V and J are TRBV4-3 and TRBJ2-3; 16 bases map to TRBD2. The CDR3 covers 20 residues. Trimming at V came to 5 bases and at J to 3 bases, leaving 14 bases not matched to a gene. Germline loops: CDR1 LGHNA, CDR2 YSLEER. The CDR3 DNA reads TGCGCCAGCAGCTTCGACGCCGGGACTAGCGGGGGGGATGGTACAGATACGCAGTATTTT. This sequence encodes CASSFDAGTSGGDGTDTQYF.

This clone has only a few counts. DNA of the CDR3: TGTGCCAGCAGCTCCTCTAGCGGGGCGTTGGAGACCCAGTACTTC. It encodes CASSSSSGALETQYF. The chain couples TRBV11-2 to TRBJ2-5, with 9 nucleotides matching TRBD2. V dropped 4 bases and J dropped 5; count of bases not matched to a gene: 8. The CDR3 is 15 amino acids. Germline V gene sequence: CDR1 SGHAT, CDR2 FQNNGV.

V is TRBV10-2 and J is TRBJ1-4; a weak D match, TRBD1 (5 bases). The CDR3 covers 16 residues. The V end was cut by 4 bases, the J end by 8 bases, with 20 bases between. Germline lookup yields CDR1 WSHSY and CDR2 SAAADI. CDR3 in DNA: TGCGCCAGCAGTGCAGGGAGGGCACCCATACGCGAAAAACTGTTTTTT. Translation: CASSAGRAPIREKLFF.

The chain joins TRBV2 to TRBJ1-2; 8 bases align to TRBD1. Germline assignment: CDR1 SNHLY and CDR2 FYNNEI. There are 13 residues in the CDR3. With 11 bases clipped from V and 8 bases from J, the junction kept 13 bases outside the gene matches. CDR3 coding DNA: TGTGCCGGTCAGAGGCAGGGGGCTAGAGGCTACACCTTC. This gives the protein CAGQRQGARGYTF.

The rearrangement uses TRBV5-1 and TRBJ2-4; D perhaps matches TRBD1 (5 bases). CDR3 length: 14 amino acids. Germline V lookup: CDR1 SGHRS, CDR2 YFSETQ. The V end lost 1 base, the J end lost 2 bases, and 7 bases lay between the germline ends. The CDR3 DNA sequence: TGCGCCAGCAGCTTGCAGGGAACCAAAAACATTCAGTACTTC. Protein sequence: CASSLQGTKNIQYF. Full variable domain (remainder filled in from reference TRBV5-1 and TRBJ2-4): KAGVTQTPRYLIKTRGQQVTLSCSPISGHRSVSWYQQTPGQGLQFLFEYFSETQRNKGNFPGRFSGRQFSNSRSEMNVSTLELGDSALYLCASSLQGTKNIQYFGAGTRLSVL.

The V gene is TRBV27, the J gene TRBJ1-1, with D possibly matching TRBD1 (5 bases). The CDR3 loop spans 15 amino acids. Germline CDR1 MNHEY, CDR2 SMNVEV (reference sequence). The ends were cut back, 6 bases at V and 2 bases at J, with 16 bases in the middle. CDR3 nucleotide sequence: TGTGCCAGCAGCACCCCCCGACAGAGTAACACTGAAGCTTTCTTT. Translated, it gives CASSTPRQSNTEAFF.

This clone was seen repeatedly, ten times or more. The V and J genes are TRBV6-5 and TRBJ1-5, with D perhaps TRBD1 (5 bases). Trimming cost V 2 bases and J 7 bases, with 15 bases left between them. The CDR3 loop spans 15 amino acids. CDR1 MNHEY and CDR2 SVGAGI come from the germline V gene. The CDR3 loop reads CASSYTPGRGQPQHF. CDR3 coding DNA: TGTGCCAGCAGTTACACCCCAGGGAGGGGCCAGCCCCAGCATTTT.

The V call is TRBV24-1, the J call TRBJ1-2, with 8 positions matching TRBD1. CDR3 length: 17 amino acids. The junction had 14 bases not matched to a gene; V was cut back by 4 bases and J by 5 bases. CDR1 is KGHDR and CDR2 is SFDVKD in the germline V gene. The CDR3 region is CATSDEDRGLNWYGYTF. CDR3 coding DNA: TGTGCCACCAGTGACGAAGACAGGGGCCTCAACTGGTATGGCTACACCTTC.

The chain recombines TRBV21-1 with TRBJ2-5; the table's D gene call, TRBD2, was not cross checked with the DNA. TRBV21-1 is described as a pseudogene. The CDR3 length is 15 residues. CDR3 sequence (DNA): TGTGCCAGCAGCAAGACTAGCGGGGTAGGGGAGACCCAGTACTTC. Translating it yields CASSKTSGVGETQYF.

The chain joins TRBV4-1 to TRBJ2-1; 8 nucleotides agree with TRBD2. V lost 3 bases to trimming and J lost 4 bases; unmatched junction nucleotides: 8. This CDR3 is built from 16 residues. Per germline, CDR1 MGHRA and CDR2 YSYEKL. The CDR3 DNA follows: TGCGCCAGCAGCCATTGGCGGGGGGCCGATTACAATGAGCAGTTCTTC. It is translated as CASSHWRGADYNEQFF.

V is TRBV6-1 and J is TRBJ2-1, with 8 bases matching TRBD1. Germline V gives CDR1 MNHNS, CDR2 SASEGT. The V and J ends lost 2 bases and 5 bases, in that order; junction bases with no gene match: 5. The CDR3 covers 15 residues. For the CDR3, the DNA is TGTGCCAGCAGTGAACTGAGGACAGGGAACAATGAGCAGTTCTTC. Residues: CASSELRTGNNEQFF.

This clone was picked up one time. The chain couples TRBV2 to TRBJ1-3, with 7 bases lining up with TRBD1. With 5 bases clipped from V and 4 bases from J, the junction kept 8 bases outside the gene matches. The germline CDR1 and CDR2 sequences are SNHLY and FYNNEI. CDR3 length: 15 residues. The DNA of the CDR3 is TGTGCCAGCAGTTCTACGACAGGGAGGGGAAACACCATATATTTT. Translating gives CASSSTTGRGNTIYF.

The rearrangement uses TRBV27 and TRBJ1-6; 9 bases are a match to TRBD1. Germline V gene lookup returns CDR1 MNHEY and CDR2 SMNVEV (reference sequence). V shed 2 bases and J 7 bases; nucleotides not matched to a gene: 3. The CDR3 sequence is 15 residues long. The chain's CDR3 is CASSLRTGVNSPLHF. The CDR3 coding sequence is TGTGCCAGCAGTTTAAGGACAGGGGTAAATTCACCCCTCCACTTT.